These 19 T cell receptor beta chains came from one sample sequenced in a study of blood T cell repertoires in COVID-19. This table comes from immunoSEQ multiplex PCR, and its TCRdb copy is limited to in-frame clones, with some not included. The table includes roughly 180,000 clones, approximately 86% detected once. What was sequenced was peripheral blood. All receptors derive from an older man with active or convalescent COVID-19.

This chain uses TRBV5-5 with TRBJ2-5; D is possibly TRBD2 (8 bases). The V gene's germline CDR1 is SGHKS and CDR2 YYEKEE (reference sequence). This CDR3 is 16 amino acids long. V was clipped by 4 bases and J by 3 bases, with 19 bases between them. CDR3 in amino acids: CASSREGAQAKETQYF. The CDR3 nucleotides are TGTGCCAGCAGCCGGGAGGGGGCTCAGGCCAAAGAGACCCAGTACTTC.

This clone was detected only a few times. The chain combines TRBV20-1 with TRBJ2-1, with 8 bases identical to TRBD2. Germline V CDR1 and CDR2: DFQATT, SNEGSKA (reference sequence). V gave up 3 bases and J gave up 1 base; unmatched junction bases: 5. There are 15 residues in the CDR3. CDR3 sequence (DNA): TGCAGTGCTAGTACTAGCGGAATGTCCTACAATGAGCAGTTCTTC. It codes for CSASTSGMSYNEQFF.

V usage is TRBV4-1 and J usage is TRBJ1-6, with D hard to call. Germline V lookup: CDR1 MGHRA, CDR2 YSYEKL. The CDR3 is made up of 12 amino acids. V was trimmed by 2 bases and J by 14 bases, leaving 10 bases between them. CDR3 coding DNA: TGCGCCAGCAGCCAACCCGACTTCTCCCTCCACTTT. This codes for CASSQPDFSLHF.

The chain couples TRBV28 to TRBJ2-6, with TRBD1 matching 8 bases. CDR1 is MDHEN, CDR2 SYDVKM, per germline. J gave up 1 base and V 5 bases, and 7 bases lay outside the gene matches. This CDR3 is built from 17 residues. Written as DNA, the CDR3 is TGTGCCAGCAGTATCCCGACAGGGGCGTCTGGGGCCAACGTCCTGACTTTC. This codes for CASSIPTGASGANVLTF.

The rearrangement joins TRBV10-2 to TRBJ1-5; D is possibly TRBD1 (6 bases). Trimming took off 7 bases at V and 2 bases at J, with 15 bases between the two ends. The CDR3 is 15 amino acids. Per the germline V gene, CDR1 is WSHSY and CDR2 is SAAADI. CDR3 sequence reads: CASTGRGGGNQPQHF. CDR3 coding DNA: TGCGCCAGCACGGGGAGGGGGGGTGGCAATCAGCCCCAGCATTTT.

This clone was seen once. This chain joins TRBV28 and TRBJ2-7, with no clear D. This CDR3 comprises 12 residues. V was trimmed by 5 bases and J by 3 bases, leaving 8 bases between them. Germline V gives CDR1 MDHEN, CDR2 SYDVKM. This CDR3 reads CASSTNSYEQYF. As DNA, the CDR3 is TGTGCCAGCAGTACAAACAGCTACGAGCAGTACTTC. Variable domain in full (rest from reference TRBV28 and TRBJ2-7): DVKVTQSSRYLVKRTGEKVFLECVQDMDHENMFWYRQDPGLGLRLIYFSYDVKMKEKGDIPEGYSVSREKKERFSLILESASTNQTSMYLCASSTNSYEQYFGPGTRLTVT.

This sequence joins TRBV5-6 and TRBJ1-2; perhaps TRBD1 as D (6 bases). Germline V CDR1 and CDR2: SGHDT, YYEEEE. V shed 3 bases and J shed 4 bases, with 10 bases lying between them. This CDR3 contains 13 residues. Here the CDR3 reads CASSSTGVYGYTF. CDR3 nucleotide sequence: TGTGCCAGCAGCTCGACAGGTGTCTATGGCTACACCTTC.

The chain employs TRBV6-2 or TRBV6-3 and TRBJ1-4; TRBD1 matches at 8 bases. V was pared by 5 bases and J by 0 bases, with 5 bases of the junction left unmatched. Germline CDR1 is MNHEY and CDR2 is SVGEGT. The CDR3 covers 16 residues. CDR3 residues: CASSKGQGATNEKLFF. The CDR3 DNA reads TGTGCCAGCAGTAAAGGACAGGGAGCAACTAATGAAAAACTGTTTTTT.

The CDR3 coding sequence is TGCAGCGGGGGTTCAAGCGGGACAGGGGGAGGAAAACTGTTTTTT. It codes for CSGGSSGTGGGKLFF. V is TRBV29-1 and J is TRBJ1-4, with TRBD1 matching 11 bases. With V trimmed by 7 bases and J by 10 bases, 14 bases remained unmatched. Per the germline V gene, CDR1 is SQVTM and CDR2 is ANQGSEA. The CDR3 loop spans 15 amino acids. Full variable domain (outside the CDR3, taken from reference TRBV29-1 and TRBJ1-4): SAVISQKPSRDICQRGTSLTIQCQVDSQVTMMFWYRQQPGQSLTLIATANQGSEATYESGFVIDKFPISRPNLTFSTLTVSNMSPEDSSIYLCSGGSSGTGGGKLFFGSGTQLSVL.

The chain is built from TRBV28 and TRBJ2-1; 9 bases agree with TRBD1. The germline CDR1 and CDR2 sequences are MDHEN and SYDVKM. CDR3 size: 15 residues. With 5 bases clipped from V and 2 bases from J, the junction kept 4 bases outside the gene matches. CDR3 coding DNA: TGTGCCAGCAGTAAGACAGGGGGGACCTACAATGAGCAGTTCTTC. Translated: CASSKTGGTYNEQFF. Full variable domain (outside the CDR3, taken from reference TRBV28 and TRBJ2-1): DVKVTQSSRYLVKRTGEKVFLECVQDMDHENMFWYRQDPGLGLRLIYFSYDVKMKEKGDIPEGYSVSREKKERFSLILESASTNQTSMYLCASSKTGGTYNEQFFGPGTRLTVL.

This chain uses TRBV4-1 with TRBJ2-5, with 10 nucleotides matching TRBD2. This CDR3 spans 15 amino acids. V was pared by 1 base and J by 3 bases, with 2 bases of the junction left unmatched. Germline V gives CDR1 MGHRA, CDR2 YSYEKL. The CDR3 sequence is CASSQALAGEETQYF. DNA of the CDR3: TGCGCCAGCAGCCAAGCTCTAGCGGGGGAAGAGACCCAGTACTTC.

This clone was counted between two and nine times. The chain joins TRBV7-2 to TRBJ2-1; possible D gene TRBD2, 7 bases. This CDR3 spans 15 amino acids. The V gene's germline CDR1 is SGHTA and CDR2 FQGNSA. With 8 bases removed from V and 2 bases from J, the gap between germline ends came to 16 bases. DNA for the CDR3: TGTGCCAGCGCAAGGGGGGGCCTTGCCTACAATGAGCAGTTCTTC. Its translation: CASARGGLAYNEQFF.

The chain carries TRBV20-1 and TRBJ1-2, with D uncertain. The CDR3 runs to 12 residues. Germline V gives CDR1 DFQATT, CDR2 SNEGSKA (reference sequence). V was shortened by 5 bases and J by 5 bases, with 12 bases between the two germline ends. Here the CDR3 DNA reads TGCAGTGCTCGTGAGCGGGGATATGGCTACACCTTC. Translation gives CSARERGYGYTF.

The CDR3 loop reads CASSETSGKVGNEQFF. The CDR3 nucleotides read TGTGCCAGCAGTGAAACTAGCGGGAAGGTAGGCAATGAGCAGTTCTTC. The rearrangement links TRBV25-1 to TRBJ2-1; 10 bases line up with TRBD2. Germline trimming cut 2 bases from V and 6 bases from J; bases unmatched to any gene: 7. This CDR3 is built from 16 residues. Germline V gene sequence: CDR1 MGHDK, CDR2 SYGVNS.

The chain employs TRBV9 and TRBJ2-7, with D perhaps TRBD2 (6 bases). The V end lost 0 bases, the J end lost 0 bases, and 10 bases lay between the germline ends. CDR3 length: 15 residues. In germline, CDR1 is SGDLS, CDR2 YYNGEE. The CDR3 region is CASSVEAGSSYEQYF. The DNA for the CDR3 is TGTGCCAGCAGCGTAGAAGCCGGGAGCTCCTACGAGCAGTACTTC.

The chain recombines TRBV24-1 with TRBJ2-2; D is perhaps TRBD2 (5 bases). The CDR3 has 15 residues. Germline V gene data show CDR1 as KGHDR and CDR2 as SFDVKD. Trimming left V 1 base short and J 8 bases short, with 13 bases between. The DNA for the CDR3 is TGTGCCACCAGTGATTTAACCCGGACGGGGGGGGAGCTGTTTTTT. It specifies CATSDLTRTGGELFF.

The rearrangement joins TRBV19 to TRBJ2-7, with 8 bases that match TRBD1. J was trimmed by 0 bases and V by 5 bases; bases with no gene match: 9. The CDR3 is 16 amino acids. Germline V CDR1 and CDR2: LNHDA, SQIVND (reference sequence). CDR3 nucleotide sequence: TGTGCCAGTAGTGGACACCGGGACAGGAGCTCCTACGAGCAGTACTTC. Its translation: CASSGHRDRSSYEQYF. The complete variable domain, with remaining parts taken from reference TRBV19 and TRBJ2-7, reads DGGITQSPKYLFRKEGQNVTLSCEQNLNHDAMYWYRQDPGQGLRLIYYSQIVNDFQKGDIAEGYSVSREKKESFPLTVTSAQKNPTAFYLCASSGHRDRSSYEQYFGPGTRLTVT.

The chain recombines TRBV6-5 with TRBJ2-5; D is perhaps TRBD1 (5 bases). Germline V gene sequence: CDR1 MNHEY, CDR2 SVGAGI. V was shortened by 2 bases and J by 5 bases, with 9 bases between the two germline ends. This CDR3 has 13 amino acids. CDR3 nucleotide sequence: TGTGCCAGCAGTTACGGGGCGGCTGAGACCCAGTACTTC. This encodes CASSYGAAETQYF.

This clone was observed a few times. The chain recombines TRBV12-3 or TRBV12-4 with TRBJ1-2; D remains unclear. Trimming took 2 bases from V and 7 from J, leaving 11 bases between them. This CDR3 region has 13 residues. In nucleotides, the CDR3 is TGTGCCAGCAGTTTAAGTAGGAGCAGTGGCTACACCTTC. As protein: CASSLSRSSGYTF.